The 9 T cell receptor beta chains reported below all come from one sample, sequenced in a study of early T cells in non-severe SARS-CoV-2 infection. TCRdb re-called the 5' RACE reads through MiXCR, storing one row per CDR3 protein. This sample carries around 45,000 distinct CDR3 sequences, about 4% of them seen once, and the ten largest clones take more than 2.5%. The specimen was whole blood. These TCRs come from an adult who was a healthcare worker with PCR-confirmed SARS-CoV-2 infection or an uninfected control (not recorded which).

The rearrangement joins TRBV3-1 to TRBJ2-7; TRBD2 is a possible D gene (5 bases). CDR3 size: 13 residues. Germline values: CDR1 LGHDT, CDR2 YNNKEL (reference sequence). V was clipped by 6 bases and J by 6 bases, with 15 bases between them. This chain's CDR3 is CASRRSGGGEQYF. As DNA, the CDR3 is TGTGCCAGCAGGAGATCGGGTGGAGGCGAGCAGTACTTC.

This clonotype was detected many times. The chain uses TRBV29-1 and TRBJ2-3; TRBD2 matches at 9 bases. Germline V gene lookup returns CDR1 SQVTM and CDR2 ANQGSEA. CDR3 length equals 12 residues. The CDR3 sequence: CPSGRSTDTQYF. Here the CDR3 DNA reads TGCCCCAGCGGGAGGAGCACAGATACGCAGTATTTT.

In its sample, this clonotype was seen a few times. CDR3 in DNA: TGTGCCAGCAGCTTAGAGTGGGGTGAGCAGTTCTTC. Residues: CASSLEWGEQFF. The chain links TRBV11-3 to TRBJ2-1; D ambiguous. Germline V gives CDR1 SGHNT, CDR2 YENEEA. The CDR3 length is 12 residues. Trimming took off 0 bases at V and 9 bases at J, with 6 bases between the two ends.

This clonotype was seen repeatedly, ten times or more. The V and J genes are TRBV27 and TRBJ2-1; D is undetermined. CDR1 and CDR2 from the germline V gene are MNHEY and SMNVEV (reference sequence). Trimming took 6 bases from V and 9 from J, leaving 12 bases between them. The length of the CDR3 is 12 residues. The CDR3 reads CASSPSSSEQFF. The CDR3 nucleotides read TGTGCCAGCAGCCCATCTAGTTCTGAGCAGTTCTTC.

This clonotype was seen repeatedly, ten times or more. The CDR3: CASSSGPHNYGYTF. Here the CDR3 DNA reads TGTGCCAGCAGCAGCGGGCCCCATAACTATGGCTACACCTTC. V and J are TRBV12-3 or TRBV12-4 and TRBJ1-2; D is unresolved. V was shortened by 6 bases and J by 1 base, with 12 bases between the two germline ends. There are 14 residues in the CDR3.

This clonotype was counted only a few times. The chain links TRBV2 to TRBJ2-3; 7 bases are shared with TRBD2. Trimming took 7 bases from V and 5 from J; bases not matched to a gene: 9. The CDR3 sequence is 14 residues long. The germline V gene has CDR1 SNHLY and CDR2 FYNNEI. The CDR3 sequence: CASTQRLAGDTQYF. As DNA, the CDR3 is TGTGCCAGCACCCAGCGGTTAGCGGGAGATACGCAGTATTTT. The full variable domain, completed using reference TRBV2 and TRBJ2-3, is EPEVTQTPSHQVTQMGQEVILRCVPISNHLYFYWYRQILGQKVEFLVSFYNNEISEKSEIFDDQFSVERPDGSNFTLKIRSTKLEDSAMYFCASTQRLAGDTQYFGPGTRLTVL.

This clonotype occurred many times. The chain recombines TRBV3-1 with TRBJ2-1, with 8 bases identical to TRBD2. There are 14 residues in the CDR3. V lost 5 bases and J lost 2; bases outside the gene matches: 2. In germline, CDR1 is LGHDT, CDR2 YNNKEL (reference sequence). The CDR3 reads CASSAGRAYNEQFF. Written as DNA, the CDR3 is TGTGCCAGCAGCGCCGGGAGGGCCTACAATGAGCAGTTCTTC.

In this sample, this clonotype turned up many times. The V gene is TRBV7-9, the J gene TRBJ1-4, with D uncertain. CDR3 length equals 16 residues. Germline V lookup: CDR1 SEHNR, CDR2 FQNEAQ (reference sequence). Trimming pared 3 bases from V and 2 bases from J, leaving 13 bases between. CDR3 DNA sequence: TGTGCCAGCAGCTTGCCTAGCCCCTCCACTAATGAAAAACTGTTTTTT. Amino acid sequence: CASSLPSPSTNEKLFF.

This clonotype showed up many times. The gene calls are TRBV3-1 and TRBJ2-7, with 12 bases that match TRBD2. With 1 base clipped from V and 1 base from J, the junction kept 2 bases outside the gene matches. This CDR3 has 16 amino acids. Germline lookup yields CDR1 LGHDT and CDR2 YNNKEL (reference sequence). The CDR3 region is CASSQGGTSGSYEQYF. In DNA, the CDR3 is TGTGCCAGCAGCCAAGGAGGGACTAGCGGGTCCTACGAGCAGTACTTC.